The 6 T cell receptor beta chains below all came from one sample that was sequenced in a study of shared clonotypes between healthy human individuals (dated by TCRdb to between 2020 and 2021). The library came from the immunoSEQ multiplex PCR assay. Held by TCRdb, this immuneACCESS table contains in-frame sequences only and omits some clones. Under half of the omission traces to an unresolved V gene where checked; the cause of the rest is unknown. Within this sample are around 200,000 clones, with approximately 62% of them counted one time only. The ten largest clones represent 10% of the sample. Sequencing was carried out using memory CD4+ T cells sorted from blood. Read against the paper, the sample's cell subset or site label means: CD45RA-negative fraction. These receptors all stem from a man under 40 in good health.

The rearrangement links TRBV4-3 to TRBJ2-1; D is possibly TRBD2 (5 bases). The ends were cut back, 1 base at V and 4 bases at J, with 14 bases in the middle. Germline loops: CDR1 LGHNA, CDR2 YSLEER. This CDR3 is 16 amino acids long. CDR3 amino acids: CASSQGNKRGYNEQFF. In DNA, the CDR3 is TGCGCCAGCAGCCAAGGAAACAAACGGGGTTACAATGAGCAGTTCTTC.

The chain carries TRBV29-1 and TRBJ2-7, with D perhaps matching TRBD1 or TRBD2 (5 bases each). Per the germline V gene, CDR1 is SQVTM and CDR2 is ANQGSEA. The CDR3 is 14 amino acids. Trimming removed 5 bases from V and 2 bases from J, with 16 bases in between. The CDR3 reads CSVRLEGMAYEQYF. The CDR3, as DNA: TGCAGCGTTCGTCTTGAGGGGATGGCCTACGAGCAGTACTTC.

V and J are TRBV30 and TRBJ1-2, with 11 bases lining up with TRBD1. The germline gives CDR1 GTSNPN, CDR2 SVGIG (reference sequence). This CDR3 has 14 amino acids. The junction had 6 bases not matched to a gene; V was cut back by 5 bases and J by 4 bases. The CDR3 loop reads CAWGRDRGFYGYTF. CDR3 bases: TGTGCCTGGGGCCGGGACAGGGGGTTCTATGGCTACACCTTC.

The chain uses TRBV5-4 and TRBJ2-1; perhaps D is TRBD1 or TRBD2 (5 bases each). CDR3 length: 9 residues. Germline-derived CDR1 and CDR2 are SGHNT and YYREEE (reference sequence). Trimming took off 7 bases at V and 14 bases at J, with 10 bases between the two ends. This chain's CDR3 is CASGRGEFF. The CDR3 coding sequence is TGTGCCAGCGGCAGAGGGGAGTTCTTC.

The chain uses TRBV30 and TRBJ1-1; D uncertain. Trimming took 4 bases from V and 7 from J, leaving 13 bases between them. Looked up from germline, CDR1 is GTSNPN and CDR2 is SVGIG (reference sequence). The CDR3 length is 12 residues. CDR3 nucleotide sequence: TGTGCCTGGAACCTGACCCCTGTTGAAGCTTTCTTT. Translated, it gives CAWNLTPVEAFF.

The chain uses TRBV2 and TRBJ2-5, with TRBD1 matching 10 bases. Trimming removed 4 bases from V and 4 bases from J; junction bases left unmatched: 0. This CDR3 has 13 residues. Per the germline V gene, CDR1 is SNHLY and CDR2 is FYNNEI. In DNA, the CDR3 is TGTGCCAGCAGTGGGACAGGGGGAGAGACCCAGTACTTC. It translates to CASSGTGGETQYF.